This T cell receptor (beta chain) came from a study of blood T cell repertoires in COVID-19. Looking at the study overall: T cells, B-cell-depleted T cells, or PBMCs supplied cDNA or gDNA.

Trimming pared 3 bases from V and 3 bases from J, leaving 8 bases between. CDR3 size: 13 residues. The germline gives CDR1 SGHNT, CDR2 YENEEA. The table came from immunoSEQ multiplex PCR; TCRdb's copy has only in-frame clones and leaves some out. The sample lists around 700,000 clones; just under 90% were seen once. This chain links TRBV11-3 with TRBJ1-1; D gene unclear. The receptor was isolated from a young woman with acute or convalescent COVID-19. The source material was peripheral blood. CDR3 loop: CASSLSLYTEAFF. Written as DNA, the CDR3 is TGTGCCAGCAGCTTGAGTCTGTACACTGAAGCTTTCTTT.